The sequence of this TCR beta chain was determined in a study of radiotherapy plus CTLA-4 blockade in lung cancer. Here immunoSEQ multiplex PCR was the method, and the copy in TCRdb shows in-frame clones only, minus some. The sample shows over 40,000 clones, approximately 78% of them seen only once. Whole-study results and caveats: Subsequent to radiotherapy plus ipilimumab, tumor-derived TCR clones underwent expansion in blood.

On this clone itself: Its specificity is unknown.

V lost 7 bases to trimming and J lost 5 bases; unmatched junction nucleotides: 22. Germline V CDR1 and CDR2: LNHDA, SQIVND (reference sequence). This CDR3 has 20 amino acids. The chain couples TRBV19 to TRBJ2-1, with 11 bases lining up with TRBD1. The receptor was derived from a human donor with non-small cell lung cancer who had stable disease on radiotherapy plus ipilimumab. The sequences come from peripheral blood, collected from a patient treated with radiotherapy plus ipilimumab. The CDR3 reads CASTGRDRGSVAGADNEQFF. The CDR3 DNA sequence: TGTGCCAGTACGGGGCGGGACAGGGGGTCGGTAGCGGGAGCTGACAATGAGCAGTTCTTC.